Listed here are 8 T cell receptor beta chains from one sample, sequenced in a study of neurological immune-mediated disorders. MiXCR, applied by TCRdb to the 5' RACE reads, yields one record per CDR3 protein. The sample records about 88,000 distinct CDR3 sequences, around 3.3% being singletons. The sample consisted of PBMCs. The receptors were sampled from a woman between 18 and 29 years old with multiple sclerosis.

This clonotype was picked up many times. The chain links TRBV24-1 to TRBJ1-5, with TRBD1 identical over 10 bases. Germline assignment: CDR1 KGHDR and CDR2 SFDVKD. The CDR3 loop spans 15 amino acids. The V and J ends lost 3 bases and 4 bases, in that order; junction bases with no gene match: 2. The DNA of the CDR3 is TGTGCCACCAGTGATGTGGGACAGGGGAATCAGCCCCAGCATTTT. Translating gives CATSDVGQGNQPQHF.

This clonotype was counted many times. The chain joins TRBV20-1 to TRBJ2-7; D possibly corresponds to TRBD1 (6 bases). This CDR3 comprises 14 residues. CDR1 is DFQATT, CDR2 SNEGSKA, per germline (reference sequence). V was cut by 1 base and J by 2 bases, with 12 bases left in between. The CDR3 region is CSARGQATAYEQYF. The CDR3 DNA reads as TGCAGTGCTAGAGGACAGGCCACAGCCTACGAGCAGTACTTC.

This clonotype has a count of ten or more. This chain links TRBV5-6 with TRBJ1-2; 8 bases match TRBD1. The CDR3 spans 14 residues. V shed 0 bases and J 7 bases; nucleotides not matched to a gene: 5. Germline CDR1 and CDR2: SGHDT and YYEEEE. The DNA of the CDR3 is TGTGCCAGCAGCTTGGTCGACAGGGGACGTGGCTACACCTTC. Translated: CASSLVDRGRGYTF.

This clonotype was seen ten or more times. The chain has TRBV5-1 and TRBJ2-5, with 8 bases lining up with TRBD1. This CDR3 has 14 amino acids. With V trimmed by 3 bases and J by 5 bases, 6 bases remained unmatched. Germline loops: CDR1 SGHRS, CDR2 YFSETQ. DNA for the CDR3: TGCGCCAGCAGCTCGGGACAGGTGGAGGAGACCCAGTACTTC. This codes for CASSSGQVEETQYF.

This clonotype was counted ten times or more. The rearrangement joins TRBV11-2 to TRBJ1-6; unclear D gene. Germline CDR1 and CDR2: SGHAT and FQNNGV. V was shortened by 3 bases and J by 10 bases, with 10 bases between the two germline ends. The CDR3 consists of 13 residues. Here the CDR3 reads CASSFNSASPLHF. The CDR3 region has the DNA TGTGCCAGCAGCTTCAACTCGGCCTCACCCCTCCACTTT.

V and J are TRBV10-3 and TRBJ2-1; 7 positions agree with TRBD2. The V and J ends lost 4 bases and 6 bases, in that order; junction bases with no gene match: 3. Germline V lookup: CDR1 ENHRY, CDR2 SYGVKD. The CDR3 is 13 amino acids. CDR3 nucleotide sequence: TGTGCCATCAGTGGGACTAGGGGCAATGAGCAGTTCTTC. This translates into CAISGTRGNEQFF.

This clonotype was seen ten or more times. The chain links TRBV20-1 to TRBJ1-5, with TRBD1 matching over 7 bases. The CDR3 contains 14 residues. The germline gives CDR1 DFQATT, CDR2 SNEGSKA (reference sequence). V dropped 5 bases and J dropped 0; count of bases not matched to a gene: 4. CDR3 bases: TGCAGTGCTGAGGCAGGGGGTAGCAATCAGCCCCAGCATTTT. Translation: CSAEAGGSNQPQHF.

Many counts were recorded for this clonotype. J is TRBJ2-7 and V is TRBV13, with 9 nucleotides matching TRBD2. CDR1 is PRHDT and CDR2 is FYEKMQ in the germline V gene (reference sequence). The CDR3 has 16 amino acids. The junction had 10 bases not matched to a gene; V was cut back by 5 bases and J by 2 bases. The CDR3 spells CASSRFTAGGPYEQYF. The CDR3 DNA sequence: TGTGCCAGCAGCCGCTTTACAGCGGGAGGTCCCTACGAGCAGTACTTC.